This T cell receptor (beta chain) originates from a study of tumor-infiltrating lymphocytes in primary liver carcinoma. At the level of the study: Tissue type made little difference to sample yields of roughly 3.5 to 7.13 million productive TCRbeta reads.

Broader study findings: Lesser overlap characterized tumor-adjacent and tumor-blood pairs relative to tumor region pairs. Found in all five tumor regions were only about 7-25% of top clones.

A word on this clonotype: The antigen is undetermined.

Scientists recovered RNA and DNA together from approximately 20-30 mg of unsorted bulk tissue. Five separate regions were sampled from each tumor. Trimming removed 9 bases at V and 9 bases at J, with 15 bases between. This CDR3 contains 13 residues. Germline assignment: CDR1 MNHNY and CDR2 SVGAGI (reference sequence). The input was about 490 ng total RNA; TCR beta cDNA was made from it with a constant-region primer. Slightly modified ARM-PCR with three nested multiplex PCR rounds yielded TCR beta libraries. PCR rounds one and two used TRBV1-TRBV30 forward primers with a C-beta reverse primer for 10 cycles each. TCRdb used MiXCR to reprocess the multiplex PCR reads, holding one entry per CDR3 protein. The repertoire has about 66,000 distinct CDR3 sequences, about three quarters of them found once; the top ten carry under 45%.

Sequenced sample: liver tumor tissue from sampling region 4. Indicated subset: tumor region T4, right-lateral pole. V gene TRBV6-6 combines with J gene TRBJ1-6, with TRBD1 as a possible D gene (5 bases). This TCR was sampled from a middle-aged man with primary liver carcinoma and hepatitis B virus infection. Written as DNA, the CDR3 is TGTGCCAGTAGTAATACAGGAACTTCACCCCTCCACTTT. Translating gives CASSNTGTSPLHF.